This T cell receptor beta chain was captured by sequencing in a study of T cell repertoires in cytomegalovirus infection. Overall study: CMV epitopes that were recently identified and HLA-C-restricted were used alongside well-studied HLA-B-restricted ones.

TCRdb itself ran the reads through MiXCR, one entry per CDR3 protein. This sample has roughly 990,000 distinct CDR3 sequences, with approximately 31% found just once. The CDR3 length is 16 residues. With 4 bases removed from V and 0 bases from J, the gap between germline ends came to 14 bases. Germline V gene lookup returns CDR1 SGHAT and CDR2 FQNNGV. Concerning this clonotype itself: Its specificity is unknown.

Specimen: cultured CD8+ T cells from PBMCs, collected from culture after CMV antigen stimulation. This chain connects TRBV11-2 to TRBJ2-3; D may be TRBD2 (5 bases). The source is a human donor in good health (CMV status not recorded). Some clones in this sample may be carry-over from other donors' samples. Written as DNA, the CDR3 is TGTGCCAGCAGCTCCTTCCGAGGGATAAGCACAGATACGCAGTATTTT. It encodes CASSSFRGISTDTQYF.